Presented here are 6 T cell receptor beta chains from one specimen sequenced in a study of blood T cell repertoires in COVID-19. The assay was immunoSEQ multiplex PCR, and TCRdb's table has in-frame clones only and misses some. The data contain more than 200,000 clones, around 88% of them singletons. The sample comprised PBMCs or T cells enriched from blood (not recorded which). These receptors were obtained from a woman younger than 45 who had recovered from COVID-19.

J is TRBJ1-2 and V is TRBV30; possibly TRBD1 for D (5 bases). This CDR3 contains 13 residues. Deletions cut 3 bases from V and 2 bases from J, with 10 bases between. The germline V gene has CDR1 GTSNPN and CDR2 SVGIG (reference sequence). CDR3 sequence reads: CAWRVDTNYGYTF. For the CDR3, the DNA is TGTGCCTGGAGGGTGGACACGAACTATGGCTACACCTTC.

V is TRBV19 and J is TRBJ2-7, with D possibly TRBD1 on 6 matching bases. This CDR3 contains 16 residues. The germline V gene has CDR1 LNHDA and CDR2 SQIVND (reference sequence). Trimming took off 3 bases at V and 4 bases at J, with 19 bases between the two ends. CDR3 DNA sequence: TGTGCCAGTAGTATGGCTCGATTGGACAGCCTTTACGAGCAGTACTTC. Protein sequence: CASSMARLDSLYEQYF.

This clone was seen many times. V is TRBV5-4 and J is TRBJ1-1, with TRBD1 as a possible D gene (5 bases). Germline V CDR1 and CDR2: SGHNT, YYREEE (reference sequence). The CDR3 runs 16 residues. The ends were cut back, 1 base at V and 1 base at J, with 14 bases in the middle. The CDR3 spells CASSLFQGPRNTEAFF. The CDR3 DNA sequence: TGTGCCAGCAGCTTGTTCCAGGGCCCTAGGAACACTGAAGCTTTCTTT.

The chain uses TRBV18 and TRBJ1-1; D uncertain. V lost 1 base to trimming and J lost 1 base, with 10 bases between them. Germline-derived CDR1 and CDR2 are KGHSH and LQKENI. The CDR3 runs 15 residues. The CDR3 loop reads CASSPLTSENTEAFF. DNA for the CDR3: TGTGCCAGCTCACCACTTACATCTGAGAACACTGAAGCTTTCTTT.

The chain recombines TRBV3-1 (or the pseudogene TRBV3-2) with TRBJ1-4; 9 bases are shared with TRBD1. Losses at the gene ends were 4 bases for V and 6 bases for J; bases not matched to a gene: 12. CDR1 and CDR2 from the germline V gene are LGHDT and YNNKEL (reference sequence). This CDR3 spans 17 amino acids. The chain's CDR3 is CASSLKQGADRDEKLFF. CDR3 in DNA: TGTGCCAGCAGCCTCAAACAGGGGGCTGATAGGGATGAAAAACTGTTTTTT.

V usage is TRBV4-2 and J usage is TRBJ1-3; weak D call: TRBD1 (5 bases). From germline, CDR1 is LGHNA and CDR2 YNFKEQ. The CDR3 is 16 amino acids. V was shortened by 1 base and J by 2 bases, with 12 bases between the two germline ends. The CDR3 sequence: CASSQGRDRPGNTIYF. CDR3 sequence (DNA): TGTGCCAGCAGCCAAGGGAGGGACCGTCCTGGAAACACCATATATTTT.